These 11 T cell receptor beta chains were all obtained from the same sample, sequenced in a study of shared clonotypes between healthy human individuals. The protocol was immunoSEQ multiplex PCR, while the TCRdb copy is restricted to in-frame clones and leaves out a portion. Of roughly 1 million clones detected, about 70% appear once; the ten largest clones hold approximately 1.5%. Input material: memory CD4+ T cells sorted from blood. The subset was: CD45RA-negative fraction. Source of these receptors: a man in his late teens or twenties in good health.

This clone was recorded a few times. This chain connects TRBV7-2 to TRBJ2-1, with TRBD2 matching over 12 bases. The germline CDR1 and CDR2 sequences are SGHTA and FQGNSA. This CDR3 has 15 residues. The V gene end was trimmed by 5 bases and the J gene end by 12 bases; junction bases not matched to a gene: 11. The CDR3 loop is CASSPASGRAQRQFF. The CDR3 DNA is TGTGCCAGCAGCCCTGCTAGCGGGAGGGCGCAAAGGCAGTTCTTC.

The rearrangement uses TRBV9 and TRBJ2-7; 8 bases are a match to TRBD1. The CDR3 covers 15 residues. Unmatched junction bases numbered 9, after V lost 4 bases and J lost 3 bases. Germline V gene sequence: CDR1 SGDLS, CDR2 YYNGEE. CDR3 residues: CASSPRTGNYYEQYF. CDR3 coding DNA: TGTGCCAGCAGCCCAAGGACAGGGAACTACTACGAGCAGTACTTC.

With respect to this clone: This CDR3 is also generated by other DNA sequences in the sample. The gene calls are TRBV18 and TRBJ2-5; D unresolved. This CDR3 comprises 13 residues. With 3 bases removed from V and 1 base from J, the gap between germline ends came to 6 bases. CDR1 and CDR2 (germline): KGHSH, LQKENI. Here the CDR3 reads CASSPAGQETQYF. CDR3 in DNA: TGTGCCAGCTCACCCGCCGGCCAAGAGACCCAGTACTTC.

This clone was seen only a few times. The chain employs TRBV5-4 and TRBJ1-1; TRBD1 matches at 7 bases. CDR1 and CDR2 from the germline V gene are SGHNT and YYREEE (reference sequence). This CDR3 spans 14 amino acids. The junction had 4 bases not matched to a gene; V was cut back by 4 bases and J by 1 base. CDR3 sequence (DNA): TGTGCCAGCAGCGTAGGGACAGCGAACACTGAAGCTTTCTTT. This encodes CASSVGTANTEAFF.

This clone was seen a handful of times. The chain combines TRBV4-1 with TRBJ2-7; 9 bases match TRBD1. Germline CDR1 reads MGHRA; CDR2 reads YSYEKL. The CDR3 has 15 residues. Germline trimming cut 6 bases from V and 3 bases from J; bases unmatched to any gene: 9. CDR3 in amino acids: CASSRGQGTLYEQYF. The CDR3 nucleotides read TGCGCCAGCAGTCGGGGACAGGGCACCCTCTACGAGCAGTACTTC.

This clone was seen only once. The same CDR3 arises from other DNA sequences in this sample as well. The chain couples TRBV6-1 to TRBJ2-5; D is possibly TRBD2 (7 bases). V lost 5 bases and J 2 bases, leaving 12 bases between the germline ends. This CDR3 is 14 amino acids long. Germline CDR1 is MNHNS and CDR2 is SASEGT. CDR3 sequence: CASSRGGAQETQYF. DNA of the CDR3: TGTGCCAGCAGTAGAGGGGGGGCTCAAGAGACCCAGTACTTC.

The V and J genes are TRBV6-1 and TRBJ1-4; D is uncertain. The germline V gene encodes CDR1 MNHNS and CDR2 SASEGT. Deletions cut 6 bases from V and 0 bases from J, with 8 bases between. The CDR3 length is 14 residues. CDR3 coding DNA: TGTGCCAGCAGACAGACCACAACTAATGAAAAACTGTTTTTT. Its protein product is CASRQTTTNEKLFF.

The chain links TRBV14 to TRBJ2-3; 9 bases align to TRBD2. With 1 base clipped from V and 3 bases from J, the junction kept 5 bases outside the gene matches. Germline-derived CDR1 and CDR2 are SGHDN and FVKESK. The CDR3 contains 16 residues. The CDR3 region is CASSQVAGGPTDTQYF. CDR3 bases: TGTGCCAGCAGCCAAGTGGCGGGGGGGCCGACAGATACGCAGTATTTT.

This chain uses TRBV29-1 with TRBJ2-3, with TRBD2 matching over 9 bases. V was clipped by 6 bases and J by 4 bases; unmatched bases: 5. The CDR3 totals 13 residues. Germline values: CDR1 SQVTM, CDR2 ANQGSEA. The CDR3, as DNA: TGCAGCGTCGGAGCGGGAGGACCAGATACGCAGTATTTT. This sequence encodes CSVGAGGPDTQYF.

This clone has a handful of counts. Distinct nucleotide sequences in the sample also encode this CDR3. This chain links TRBV28 with TRBJ1-5; no firm D call. CDR1 is MDHEN, CDR2 SYDVKM, per germline. CDR3 length: 13 amino acids. Trimming took 3 bases from V and 2 from J, leaving 5 bases between them. CDR3 protein: CASSFSGNQPQHF. DNA for the CDR3: TGTGCCAGCAGTTTTTCAGGCAATCAGCCCCAGCATTTT.

In its sample, this clone was seen many times. Additional DNA sequences in this sample encode the identical CDR3. The DNA of the CDR3 is TGCAGCGTTGAAGATTACACAACGGATACGCAGTATTTT. Amino acid sequence: CSVEDYTTDTQYF. The chain is built from TRBV29-1 and TRBJ2-3; D is ambiguous. V lost 0 bases to trimming and J lost 6 bases, with 10 bases between them. This CDR3 is built from 13 residues. In germline, CDR1 is SQVTM, CDR2 ANQGSEA.